The sequence of this TCR beta chain was determined in a study of cytomegalovirus exposure and HLA in healthy donors. PCR used 60 Vbeta primers and 13 Jbeta primers. Clones were sequenced by immunoSEQ multiplex PCR, and TCRdb holds only the in-frame ones, with some missing. The table shows 150,000 to 200,000 clones, with approximately 84% occurring only once. Broader study findings: Trimming of TCR beta V- and J-genes showed a link, identified in a later analysis, to a missense DCLRE1C variant.

With regard to this clone: Its antigen is not known.

V was clipped by 5 bases and J by 4 bases; unmatched bases: 10. The CDR3 sequence is 16 residues long. The germline V gene encodes CDR1 MNHNY and CDR2 SVGAGI (reference sequence). Source material: PBMCs. This sequence joins TRBV6-6 and TRBJ1-3, with 8 bases matching TRBD1. The clonotype comes from a boy younger than 18 in good health and CMV-seronegative. The CDR3 nucleotides are TGTGCCAGCAGTGCACTCAGGGGGCCTGCCGGAAACACCATATATTTT. Its protein product is CASSALRGPAGNTIYF.